This T cell receptor (beta chain) was sequenced during a study of memory CD4+ T cells and cytomegalovirus serostatus. Background on the study: Donors were healthy Belgian adults, several CMV seropositive and under 30 seronegative.

Per germline, CDR1 SGHRS and CDR2 YFSETQ. The length of the CDR3 is 15 residues. J lost 3 bases, V lost 4 bases, and 3 bases had no gene match. Study outcomes and limitations: Of 150 to 200 reported CMV TCRbeta sequences, about 67 were found in memory CD4+ repertoires.

The sort gate was single viable CD3+CD4+CD8-CD45RO+ cells for memory CD4+ T cells. Donors' CMV status reflects serum IgG against pp150, pp28, p38, p52. As regards this clone: Its antigen is unknown.

Authors' data handling: After removing out-of-frame reads, around 2,000,000 distinct TCRbeta sequences remained. Sequencing used immunoSEQ multiplex PCR; TCRdb keeps in-frame clones, though not all of them. Clonal size and the V and J genes are those of that table, whereas D and trimming came from the DNA. The sample holds about 59,000 clones, about 81% seen once. This receptor was identified in an adult in good health and CMV-seronegative. Sequenced input: memory CD4+ T cells from blood. J is TRBJ2-2 and V is TRBV5-1, with TRBD1 identical over 10 bases. The CDR3 protein is CASSTGTGDTGELFF. CDR3 DNA sequence: TGCGCCAGCAGCACGGGGACAGGGGACACCGGGGAGCTGTTTTTT.